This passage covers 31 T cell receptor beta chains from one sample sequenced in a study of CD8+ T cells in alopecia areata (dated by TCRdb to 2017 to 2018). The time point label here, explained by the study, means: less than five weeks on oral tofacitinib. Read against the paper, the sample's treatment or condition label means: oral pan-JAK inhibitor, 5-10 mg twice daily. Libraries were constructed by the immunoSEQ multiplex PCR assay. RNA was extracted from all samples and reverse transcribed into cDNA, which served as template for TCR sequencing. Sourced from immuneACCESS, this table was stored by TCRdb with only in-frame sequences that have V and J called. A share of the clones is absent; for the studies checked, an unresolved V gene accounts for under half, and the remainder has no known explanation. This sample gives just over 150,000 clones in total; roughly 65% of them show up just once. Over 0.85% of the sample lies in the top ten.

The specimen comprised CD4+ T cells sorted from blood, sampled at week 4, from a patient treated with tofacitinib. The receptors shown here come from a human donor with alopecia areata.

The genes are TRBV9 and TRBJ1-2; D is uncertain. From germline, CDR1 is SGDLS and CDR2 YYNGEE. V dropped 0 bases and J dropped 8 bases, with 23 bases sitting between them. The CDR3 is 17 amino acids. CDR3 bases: TGTGCCAGCAGCGTAGGAGGTGGTGGACTCCCCTCGGAAGGCTACACCTTC. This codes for CASSVGGGGLPSEGYTF. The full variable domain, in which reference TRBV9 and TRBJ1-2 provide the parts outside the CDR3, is DSGVTQTPKHLITATGQRVTLRCSPRSGDLSVYWYQQSLDQGLQFLIQYYNGEERAKGNILERFSAQQFPDLHSELNLSSLELGDSALYFCASSVGGGGLPSEGYTFGSGTRLTVV.

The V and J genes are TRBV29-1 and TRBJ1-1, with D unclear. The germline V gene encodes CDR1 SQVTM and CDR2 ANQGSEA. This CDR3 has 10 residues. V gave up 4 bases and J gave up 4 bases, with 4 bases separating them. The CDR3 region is CSVGPTEAFF. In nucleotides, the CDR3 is TGCAGCGTTGGGCCCACTGAAGCTTTCTTT.

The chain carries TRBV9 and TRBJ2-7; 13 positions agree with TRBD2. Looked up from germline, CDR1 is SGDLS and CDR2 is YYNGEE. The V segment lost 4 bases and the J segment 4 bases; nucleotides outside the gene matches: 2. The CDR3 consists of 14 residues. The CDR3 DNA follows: TGTGCCAGCAGCCGGGGACTAGCGGGGTACGAGCAGTACTTC. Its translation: CASSRGLAGYEQYF. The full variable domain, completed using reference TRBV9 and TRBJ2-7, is DSGVTQTPKHLITATGQRVTLRCSPRSGDLSVYWYQQSLDQGLQFLIQYYNGEERAKGNILERFSAQQFPDLHSELNLSSLELGDSALYFCASSRGLAGYEQYFGPGTRLTVT.

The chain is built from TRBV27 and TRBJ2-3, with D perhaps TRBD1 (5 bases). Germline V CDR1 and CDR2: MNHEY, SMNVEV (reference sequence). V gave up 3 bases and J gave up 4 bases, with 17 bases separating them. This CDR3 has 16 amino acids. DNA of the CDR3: TGTGCCAGCAGTTTCCTGGCAGGGTGGACGGCAGATACGCAGTATTTT. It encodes CASSFLAGWTADTQYF.

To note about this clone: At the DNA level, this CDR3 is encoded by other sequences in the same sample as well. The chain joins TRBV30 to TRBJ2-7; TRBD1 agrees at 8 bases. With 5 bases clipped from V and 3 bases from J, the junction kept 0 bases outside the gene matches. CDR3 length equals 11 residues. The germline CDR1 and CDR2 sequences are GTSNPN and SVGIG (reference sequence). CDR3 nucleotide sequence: TGTGCCTGGGGACAGGGCTACGAGCAGTACTTC. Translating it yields CAWGQGYEQYF.

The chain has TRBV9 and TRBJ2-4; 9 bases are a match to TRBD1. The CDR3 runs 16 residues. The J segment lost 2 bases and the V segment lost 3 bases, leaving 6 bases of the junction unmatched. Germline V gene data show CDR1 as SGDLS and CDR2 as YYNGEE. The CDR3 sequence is CASSAGTGLTKNIQYF. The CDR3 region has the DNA TGTGCCAGCAGCGCCGGGACAGGGCTAACCAAAAACATTCAGTACTTC.

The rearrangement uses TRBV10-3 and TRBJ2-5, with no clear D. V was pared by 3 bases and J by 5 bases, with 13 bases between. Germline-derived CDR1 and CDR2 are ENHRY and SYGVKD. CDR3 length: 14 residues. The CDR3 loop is CAISDRGIPETQYF. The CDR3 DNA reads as TGTGCCATCAGTGACCGAGGAATCCCGGAGACCCAGTACTTC.

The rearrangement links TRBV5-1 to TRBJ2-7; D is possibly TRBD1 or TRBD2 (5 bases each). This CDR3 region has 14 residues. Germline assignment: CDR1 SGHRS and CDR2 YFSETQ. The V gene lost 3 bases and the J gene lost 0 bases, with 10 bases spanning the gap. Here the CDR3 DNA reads TGCGCCAGCAGCTCGGGGCTTAGCTCCTACGAGCAGTACTTC. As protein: CASSSGLSSYEQYF.

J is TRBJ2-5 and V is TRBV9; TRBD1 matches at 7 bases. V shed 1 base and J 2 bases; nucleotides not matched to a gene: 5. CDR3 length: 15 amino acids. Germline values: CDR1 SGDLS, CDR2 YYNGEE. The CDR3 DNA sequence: TGTGCCAGCAGCGTATGGGTGGACAGGCAAGAGACCCAGTACTTC. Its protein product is CASSVWVDRQETQYF.

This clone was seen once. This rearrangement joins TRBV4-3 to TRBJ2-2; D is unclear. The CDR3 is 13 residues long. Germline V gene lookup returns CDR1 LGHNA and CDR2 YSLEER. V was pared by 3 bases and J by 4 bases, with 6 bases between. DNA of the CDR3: TGCGCCAGCAGCCAGCCATCCACCGGGGAGCTGTTTTTT. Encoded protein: CASSQPSTGELFF.

The DNA for the CDR3 is TGTGCCAGCAGCCCTACAGGGTCGGCTCCTCGTGGCTACACCTTC. Translating gives CASSPTGSAPRGYTF. The chain has TRBV7-6 and TRBJ1-2; the D gene is possibly TRBD1 (6 bases). V was shortened by 5 bases and J by 7 bases, with 20 bases between the two germline ends. Germline V lookup: CDR1 SGHVS, CDR2 FNYEAQ. This CDR3 comprises 15 residues.

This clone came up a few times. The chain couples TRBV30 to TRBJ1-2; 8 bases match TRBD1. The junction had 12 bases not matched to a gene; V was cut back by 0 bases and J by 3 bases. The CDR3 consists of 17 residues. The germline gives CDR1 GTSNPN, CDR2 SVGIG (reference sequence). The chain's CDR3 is CAWSVRQGPNQYYGYTF. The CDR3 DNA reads TGTGCCTGGAGTGTAAGACAGGGGCCGAACCAATACTATGGCTACACCTTC.

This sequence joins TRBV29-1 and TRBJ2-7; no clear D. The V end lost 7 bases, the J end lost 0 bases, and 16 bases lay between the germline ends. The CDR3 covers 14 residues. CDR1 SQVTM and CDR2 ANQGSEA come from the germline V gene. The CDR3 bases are TGCAGCGCAGTGACTGGGGTGAGCTCCTACGAGCAGTACTTC. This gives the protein CSAVTGVSSYEQYF.

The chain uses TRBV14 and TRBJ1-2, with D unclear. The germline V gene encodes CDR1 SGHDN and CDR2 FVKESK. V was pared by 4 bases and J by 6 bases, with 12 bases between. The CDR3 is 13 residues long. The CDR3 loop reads CASSPRPTDGYTF. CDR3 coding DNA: TGTGCCAGCAGCCCCCGGCCAACTGATGGCTACACCTTC. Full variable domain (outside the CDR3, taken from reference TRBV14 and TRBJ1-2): EAGVTQFPSHSVIEKGQTVTLRCDPISGHDNLYWYRRVMGKEIKFLLHFVKESKQDESGMPNNRFLAERTGGTYSTLKVQPAELEDSGVYFCASSPRPTDGYTFGSGTRLTVV.

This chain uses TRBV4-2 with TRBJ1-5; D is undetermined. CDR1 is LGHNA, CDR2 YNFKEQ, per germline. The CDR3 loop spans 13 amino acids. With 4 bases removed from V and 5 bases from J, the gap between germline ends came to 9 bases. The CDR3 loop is CASSRSQDQPQHF. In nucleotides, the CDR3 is TGTGCCAGCAGCCGGAGCCAGGATCAGCCCCAGCATTTT.

The DNA for the CDR3 is TGTGCCAGCACCCGCGGGCTCTATGGCTACACCTTC. Amino acids: CASTRGLYGYTF. V usage is TRBV5-4 and J usage is TRBJ1-2; D gene ambiguous. Germline loops: CDR1 SGHNT, CDR2 YYREEE (reference sequence). CDR3 size: 12 residues. Trimming stripped 6 bases from V and 4 bases from J, with 10 bases between.

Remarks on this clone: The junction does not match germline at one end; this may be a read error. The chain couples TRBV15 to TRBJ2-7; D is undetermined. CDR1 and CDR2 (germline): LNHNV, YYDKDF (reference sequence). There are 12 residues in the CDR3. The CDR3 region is CATSRDRWLSGF. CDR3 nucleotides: TGTGCCACCAGCAGAGATCGATGGCTGTCGGGCTTC.

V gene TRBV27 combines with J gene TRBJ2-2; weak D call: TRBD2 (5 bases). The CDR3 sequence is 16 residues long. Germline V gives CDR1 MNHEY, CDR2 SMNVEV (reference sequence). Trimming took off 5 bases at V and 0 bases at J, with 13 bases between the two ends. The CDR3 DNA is TGTGCCAGCAGTCGACGGGGTCAGTCGAACACCGGGGAGCTGTTTTTT. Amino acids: CASSRRGQSNTGELFF.

CDR3 protein: CSVEGAGTRGGYTF. The CDR3 bases are TGCAGCGTTGAAGGAGCGGGGACGAGGGGTGGCTACACCTTC. This chain joins TRBV29-1 and TRBJ1-2, with a possible D match to TRBD1 (5 bases). Trimming removed 1 base at V and 7 bases at J, with 16 bases between. CDR3 length equals 14 residues. Germline loops: CDR1 SQVTM, CDR2 ANQGSEA.

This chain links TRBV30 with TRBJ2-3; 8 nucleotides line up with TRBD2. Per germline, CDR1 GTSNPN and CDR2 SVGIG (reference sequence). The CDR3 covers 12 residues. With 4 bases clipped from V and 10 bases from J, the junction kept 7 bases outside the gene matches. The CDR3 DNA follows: TGTGCCTGGACGGGGGGGTCCGAGGCGCAGTATTTT. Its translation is CAWTGGSEAQYF. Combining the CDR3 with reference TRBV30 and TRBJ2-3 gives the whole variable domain SQTIHQWPATLVQPVGSPLSLECTVEGTSNPNLYWYRQAAGRGLQLLFYSVGIGQISSEVPQNLSASRPQDRQFILSSKKLLLSDSGFYLCAWTGGSEAQYFGPGTRLTVL.

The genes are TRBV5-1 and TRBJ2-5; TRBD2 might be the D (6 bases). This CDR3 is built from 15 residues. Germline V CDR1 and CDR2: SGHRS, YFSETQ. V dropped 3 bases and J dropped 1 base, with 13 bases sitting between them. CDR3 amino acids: CASSSLGGFQETQYF. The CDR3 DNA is TGCGCCAGCAGCTCCCTCGGAGGGTTCCAAGAGACCCAGTACTTC.

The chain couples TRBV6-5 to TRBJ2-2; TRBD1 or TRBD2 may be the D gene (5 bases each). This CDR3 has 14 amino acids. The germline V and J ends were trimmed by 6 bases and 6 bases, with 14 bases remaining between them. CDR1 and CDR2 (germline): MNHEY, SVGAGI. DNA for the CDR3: TGTGCCAGCAGGCCTCAGACAGCGGCCGGGGAGCTGTTTTTT. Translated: CASRPQTAAGELFF.

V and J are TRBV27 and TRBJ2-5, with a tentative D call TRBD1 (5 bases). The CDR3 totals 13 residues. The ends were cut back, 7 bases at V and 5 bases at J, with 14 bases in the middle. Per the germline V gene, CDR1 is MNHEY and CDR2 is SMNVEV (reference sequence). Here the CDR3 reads CASTLGQRETQYF. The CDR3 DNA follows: TGTGCCAGCACCCTTGGACAACGGGAGACCCAGTACTTC.

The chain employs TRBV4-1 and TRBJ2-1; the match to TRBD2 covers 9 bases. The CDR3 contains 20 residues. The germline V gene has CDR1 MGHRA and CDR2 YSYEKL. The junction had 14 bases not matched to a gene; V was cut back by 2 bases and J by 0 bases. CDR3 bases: TGCGCCAGCAGCCAAATAGCGGGGGCGTTAAGAGTTAGCTCCTACAATGAGCAGTTCTTC. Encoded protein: CASSQIAGALRVSSYNEQFF.

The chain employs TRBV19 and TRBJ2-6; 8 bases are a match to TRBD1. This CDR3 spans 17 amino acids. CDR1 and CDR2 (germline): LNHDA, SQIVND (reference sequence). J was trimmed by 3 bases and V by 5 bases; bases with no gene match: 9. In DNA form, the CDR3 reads TGTGCCAGTAGTTGGGGAACAGGGGGGCGTGGGGCCAACGTCCTGACTTTC. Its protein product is CASSWGTGGRGANVLTF.

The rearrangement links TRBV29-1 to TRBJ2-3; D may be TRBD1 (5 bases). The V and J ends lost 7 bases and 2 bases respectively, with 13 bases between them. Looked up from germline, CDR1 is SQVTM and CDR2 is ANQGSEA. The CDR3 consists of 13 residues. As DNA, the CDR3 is TGCAGCGCCCAAAGGGGAAACACAGATACGCAGTATTTT. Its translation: CSAQRGNTDTQYF.

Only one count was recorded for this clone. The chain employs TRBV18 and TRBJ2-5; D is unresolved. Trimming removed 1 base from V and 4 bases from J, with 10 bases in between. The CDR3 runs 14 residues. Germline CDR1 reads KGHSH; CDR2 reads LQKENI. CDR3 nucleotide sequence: TGTGCCAGCTCACCACGCGGCAAAGGAGAGACCCAGTACTTC. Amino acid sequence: CASSPRGKGETQYF.

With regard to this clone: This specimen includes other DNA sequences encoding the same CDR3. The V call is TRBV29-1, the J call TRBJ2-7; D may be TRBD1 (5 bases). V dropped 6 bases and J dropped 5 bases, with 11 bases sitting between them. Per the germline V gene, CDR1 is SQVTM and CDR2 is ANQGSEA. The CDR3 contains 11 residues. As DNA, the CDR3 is TGCAGCGTAGTAACAGGTAACGAGCAGTACTTC. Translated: CSVVTGNEQYF.

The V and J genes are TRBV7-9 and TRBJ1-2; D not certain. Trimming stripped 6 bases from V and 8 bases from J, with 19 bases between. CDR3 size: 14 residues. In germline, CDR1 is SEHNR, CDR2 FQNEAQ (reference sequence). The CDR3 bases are TGTGCCAGCAGTCCCAATTCTGGTCCTTCGGGCTACACCTTC. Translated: CASSPNSGPSGYTF.

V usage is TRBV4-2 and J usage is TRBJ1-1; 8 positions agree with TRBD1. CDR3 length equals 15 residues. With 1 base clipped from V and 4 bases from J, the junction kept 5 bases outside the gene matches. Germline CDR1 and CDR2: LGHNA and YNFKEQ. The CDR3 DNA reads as TGTGCCAGCAGCCAAGTGGACAGGGAGACCACTGAAGCTTTCTTT. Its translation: CASSQVDRETTEAFF.

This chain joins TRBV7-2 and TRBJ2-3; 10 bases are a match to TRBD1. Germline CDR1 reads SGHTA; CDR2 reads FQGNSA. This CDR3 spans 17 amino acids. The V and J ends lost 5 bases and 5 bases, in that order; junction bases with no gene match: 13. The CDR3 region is CASSRRRDRGTGDTQYF. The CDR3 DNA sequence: TGTGCCAGCAGCCGGCGTCGGGACAGGGGAACGGGAGATACGCAGTATTTT.